What follows are 23 T cell receptor beta chains derived from one specimen sequenced in a study of blood T cell repertoires in COVID-19. Here immunoSEQ multiplex PCR was the method, and the copy in TCRdb shows in-frame clones only, minus some. This table holds roughly 240,000 clones, roughly 88% found once. The material sequenced was PBMCs or T cells enriched from blood (not recorded which). The receptors come from a woman between 35 and 50 years old with acute COVID-19.

The rearrangement links TRBV30 to TRBJ1-5; D is possibly TRBD1 (6 bases). Trimming took off 2 bases at V and 3 bases at J, with 14 bases between the two ends. Germline V gene data show CDR1 as GTSNPN and CDR2 as SVGIG (reference sequence). The CDR3 runs 15 residues. CDR3 protein: CAWSKAGQLNQPQHF. CDR3 bases: TGTGCCTGGAGTAAAGCCGGACAGCTCAATCAGCCCCAGCATTTT.

The chain employs TRBV14 and TRBJ2-7, with 8 bases lining up with TRBD1. Trimming took 5 bases from V and 5 from J; bases not matched to a gene: 5. The CDR3 has 13 residues. Germline lookup yields CDR1 SGHDN and CDR2 FVKESK. CDR3 nucleotides: TGTGCCAGCAGCGTAACAGGGGGGAACGAGCAGTACGTC. Translated, it gives CASSVTGGNEQYV.

V is TRBV5-4 and J is TRBJ2-3, with 7 bases identical to TRBD2. In germline, CDR1 is SGHNT, CDR2 YYREEE (reference sequence). Trimming took 5 bases from V and 4 from J; bases not matched to a gene: 10. The length of the CDR3 is 15 residues. The CDR3 region is CASSSGIAGSDTQYF. CDR3 nucleotides: TGTGCCAGCAGTAGTGGGATAGCGGGCTCAGATACGCAGTATTTT.

This sequence joins TRBV7-2 and TRBJ1-1, with TRBD1 as a possible D gene (5 bases). Germline-derived CDR1 and CDR2 are SGHTA and FQGNSA. The CDR3 is 13 residues long. The V end was cut by 2 bases, the J end by 8 bases, with 12 bases between. The CDR3 bases are TGTGCCAGCAGCTTAATCCGGGGGTGGGAAGCTTTCTTT. This translates into CASSLIRGWEAFF.

This chain joins TRBV5-1 and TRBJ1-1; TRBD1 agrees at 7 bases. V gave up 0 bases and J gave up 9 bases; unmatched junction bases: 2. Germline CDR1 SGHRS, CDR2 YFSETQ. The CDR3 is 12 residues long. The CDR3 loop reads CASSLERGQAFF. The CDR3 DNA follows: TGCGCCAGCAGCTTGGAAAGGGGGCAAGCTTTCTTT. The full variable domain, in which reference TRBV5-1 and TRBJ1-1 provide the parts outside the CDR3, is KAGVTQTPRYLIKTRGQQVTLSCSPISGHRSVSWYQQTPGQGLQFLFEYFSETQRNKGNFPGRFSGRQFSNSRSEMNVSTLELGDSALYLCASSLERGQAFFGQGTRLTVV.

The rearrangement uses TRBV2 and TRBJ2-3, with D uncertain. The CDR3 length is 12 residues. The V end lost 3 bases, the J end lost 3 bases, and 4 bases lay between the germline ends. CDR1 and CDR2 from the germline V gene are SNHLY and FYNNEI. The CDR3 loop reads CASSDTTDTQYF. Written as DNA, the CDR3 is TGTGCCAGCAGTGACACAACAGATACGCAGTATTTT. Drawing the rest from reference TRBV2 and TRBJ2-3, the complete variable domain is EPEVTQTPSHQVTQMGQEVILRCVPISNHLYFYWYRQILGQKVEFLVSFYNNEISEKSEIFDDQFSVERPDGSNFTLKIRSTKLEDSAMYFCASSDTTDTQYFGPGTRLTVL.

The chain has TRBV7-2 and TRBJ2-1; tentatively, D is TRBD2 (7 bases). CDR1 and CDR2 (germline): SGHTA, FQGNSA. This CDR3 spans 15 amino acids. Deletions cut 0 bases from V and 6 bases from J, with 12 bases between. Written as DNA, the CDR3 is TGTGCCAGCAGCTTAGCGGGGAGGGGGTTCAATGAGCAGTTCTTC. This encodes CASSLAGRGFNEQFF.

This chain links TRBV7-2 with TRBJ1-2; D possibly corresponds to TRBD1 (5 bases). V was cut by 4 bases and J by 7 bases, with 19 bases left in between. The CDR3 is made up of 15 amino acids. Germline-derived CDR1 and CDR2 are SGHTA and FQGNSA. CDR3 bases: TGTGCCAGCAGCTCCCGACGGAAGGGGCCCTCTGGCTACACCTTC. Protein: CASSSRRKGPSGYTF.

The chain is built from TRBV11-3 and TRBJ1-1; D not resolved. The CDR3 runs to 13 residues. V lost 5 bases to trimming and J lost 1 base, with 8 bases between them. The germline V gene has CDR1 SGHNT and CDR2 YENEEA. The CDR3 coding sequence is TGTGCCAGCAGCCGCACATCGAACACTGAAGCTTTCTTT. Translated, it gives CASSRTSNTEAFF. The complete variable domain, with remaining parts taken from reference TRBV11-3 and TRBJ1-1, reads EAGVVQSPRYKIIEKKQPVAFWCNPISGHNTLYWYLQNLGQGPELLIRYENEEAVDDSQLPKDRFSAERLKGVDSTLKIQPAELGDSAVYLCASSRTSNTEAFFGQGTRLTVV.

The chain couples TRBV7-9 to TRBJ2-2; 8 nucleotides match TRBD1. The CDR3 contains 16 residues. V shed 5 bases and J 3 bases; nucleotides not matched to a gene: 8. In germline, CDR1 is SEHNR, CDR2 FQNEAQ (reference sequence). CDR3: CASSPYRGVYTGELFF. DNA for the CDR3: TGTGCCAGCAGCCCCTACAGGGGGGTTTACACCGGGGAGCTGTTTTTT.

The CDR3 loop is CASSEGLAGGETQYF. The CDR3, as DNA: TGTGCCAGCAGCGAGGGACTAGCGGGAGGGGAGACCCAGTACTTC. V and J are TRBV7-9 and TRBJ2-5; 16 nucleotides line up with TRBD2. The CDR3 has 15 amino acids. Per the germline V gene, CDR1 is SEHNR and CDR2 is FQNEAQ (reference sequence). V gave up 5 bases and J gave up 5 bases; unmatched junction bases: 2.

This clone was recorded only once. The chain uses TRBV10-3 and TRBJ1-5, with 9 bases lining up with TRBD1. The CDR3 has 16 residues. V trimming: 6 bases; J trimming: 5 bases; junction bases outside the gene matches: 11. From germline, CDR1 is ENHRY and CDR2 SYGVKD. The CDR3 bases are TGTGCCATCAGCGACCCTCAACAGGGGGCCTATCAGCCCCAGCATTTT. Protein product: CAISDPQQGAYQPQHF.

V and J are TRBV9 and TRBJ2-1, with TRBD2 matching over 16 bases. The germline V gene has CDR1 SGDLS and CDR2 YYNGEE. The CDR3 covers 17 residues. V lost 0 bases to trimming and J lost 8 bases; unmatched junction nucleotides: 5. The CDR3: CASSVATGTSGRDEQFF. DNA of the CDR3: TGTGCCAGCAGCGTAGCTACCGGGACTAGCGGGAGGGATGAGCAGTTCTTC.

This chain joins TRBV7-9 and TRBJ2-5; 11 bases line up with TRBD2. V was clipped by 8 bases and J by 5 bases; unmatched bases: 7. The CDR3 loop spans 14 amino acids. The germline V gene has CDR1 SEHNR and CDR2 FQNEAQ (reference sequence). DNA of the CDR3: TGTGCCAGCTCACTAGCGGGAGTGGGGGAGACCCAGTACTTC. It encodes CASSLAGVGETQYF.

This clone came up once. This chain connects TRBV7-8 to TRBJ2-7; 14 bases fit TRBD2. Germline lookup yields CDR1 SGHVS and CDR2 FQNEAQ. This CDR3 spans 18 amino acids. V shed 1 base, J shed 3 bases, and the junction held 8 bases outside the gene matches. CDR3: CASSLEATSGRANYEQYV. CDR3 nucleotides: TGTGCCAGCAGCTTAGAGGCGACTAGCGGGAGGGCCAACTACGAGCAGTACGTC.

The chain links TRBV18 to TRBJ2-7; TRBD1 might be the D (5 bases). CDR3 size: 13 residues. Germline values: CDR1 KGHSH, CDR2 LQKENI. V lost 1 base, J lost 3 bases, and 7 bases lay in between. CDR3 region: CASSPLRGYEQYF. CDR3 bases: TGTGCCAGCTCACCACTAAGGGGCTACGAGCAGTACTTC.

The J gene is TRBJ2-7, the V gene TRBV9; 9 bases are shared with TRBD2. The junction had 4 bases not matched to a gene; V was cut back by 0 bases and J by 0 bases. This CDR3 has 16 amino acids. CDR1 and CDR2 from the germline V gene are SGDLS and YYNGEE. For the CDR3, the DNA is TGTGCCAGCAGCGTAGGGGTTAGCGGGAGCTCCTACGAGCAGTACGTC. This translates into CASSVGVSGSSYEQYV.

This chain uses TRBV5-1 with TRBJ1-2; 9 positions agree with TRBD1. The germline gives CDR1 SGHRS, CDR2 YFSETQ. Germline trimming cut 5 bases from V and 4 bases from J; bases unmatched to any gene: 3. There are 13 residues in the CDR3. The CDR3 DNA sequence: TGCGCCAGCAGAGAGACAGGGGGCTATGGCTACACCTTC. Translated: CASRETGGYGYTF.

On this clone itself: Other DNA sequences of this sample code for an identical CDR3. V gene TRBV7-2 combines with J gene TRBJ2-3; perhaps TRBD2 as D (6 bases). V gave up 5 bases and J gave up 0 bases, with 15 bases separating them. This CDR3 is built from 16 residues. Germline V gene sequence: CDR1 SGHTA, CDR2 FQGNSA. The CDR3 sequence: CASSLLGGDSTDTQYF. DNA for the CDR3: TGTGCCAGCAGCCTACTCGGGGGTGATAGCACAGATACGCAGTATTTT.

The chain couples TRBV7-2 to TRBJ2-7; D possibly corresponds to TRBD1 (6 bases). Trimming cost V 2 bases and J 2 bases, with 16 bases left between them. CDR1 and CDR2 (germline): SGHTA, FQGNSA. The CDR3 covers 16 residues. The CDR3 DNA is TGTGCCAGCAGCTTAATTATCTGGGGACACCCCTACGAGCAGTACTTC. Amino acid sequence: CASSLIIWGHPYEQYF.

This chain connects TRBV18 to TRBJ1-4; D unresolved. Trimming took off 0 bases at V and 5 bases at J, with 10 bases between the two ends. The germline V gene has CDR1 KGHSH and CDR2 LQKENI. The CDR3 consists of 15 residues. The CDR3 nucleotides are TGTGCCAGCTCACCACCGGCCCAGAGGAATGAAAAACTGTTTTTT. It codes for CASSPPAQRNEKLFF.

This sequence joins TRBV23-1 and TRBJ2-7, with 8 bases matching TRBD1. TRBV23-1 is an ORF, and what it does is uncertain. J was trimmed by 0 bases and V by 0 bases; bases with no gene match: 4. The CDR3 is 16 amino acids. The CDR3 DNA sequence: TGCGCCAGCAGTCAATCCAGGGGGCCAAGCTCCTACGAGCAGTACGTC. The encoded protein is CASSQSRGPSSYEQYV.

The genes are TRBV6-5 and TRBJ1-4; 7 positions match TRBD1. Per germline, CDR1 MNHEY and CDR2 SVGAGI. The CDR3 sequence is 14 residues long. The trim removed 6 bases at V and 8 bases at J, leaving 9 bases unmatched. The DNA for the CDR3 is TGTGCCAGCAGCTCCGACAGGGCGAACGAAAAACTGTTTTTT. This gives the protein CASSSDRANEKLFF.